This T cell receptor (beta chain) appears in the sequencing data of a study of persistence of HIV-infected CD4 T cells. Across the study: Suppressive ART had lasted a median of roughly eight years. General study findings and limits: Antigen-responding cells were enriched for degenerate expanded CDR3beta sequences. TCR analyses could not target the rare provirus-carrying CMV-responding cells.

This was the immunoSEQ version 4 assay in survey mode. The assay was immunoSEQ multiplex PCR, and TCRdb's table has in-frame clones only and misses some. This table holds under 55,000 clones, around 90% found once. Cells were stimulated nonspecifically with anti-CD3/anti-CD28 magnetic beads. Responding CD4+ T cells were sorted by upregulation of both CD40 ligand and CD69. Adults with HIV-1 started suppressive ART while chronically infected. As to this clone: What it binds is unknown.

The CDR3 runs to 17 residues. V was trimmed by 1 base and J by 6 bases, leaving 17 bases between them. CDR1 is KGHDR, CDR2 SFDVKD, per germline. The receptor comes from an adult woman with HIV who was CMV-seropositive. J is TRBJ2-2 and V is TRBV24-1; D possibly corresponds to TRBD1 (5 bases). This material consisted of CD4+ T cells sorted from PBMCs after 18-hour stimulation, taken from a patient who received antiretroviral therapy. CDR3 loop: CATSDFEAGPLAGELFF. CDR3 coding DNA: TGTGCCACCAGTGATTTTGAGGCAGGGCCTTTAGCCGGGGAGCTGTTTTTT.